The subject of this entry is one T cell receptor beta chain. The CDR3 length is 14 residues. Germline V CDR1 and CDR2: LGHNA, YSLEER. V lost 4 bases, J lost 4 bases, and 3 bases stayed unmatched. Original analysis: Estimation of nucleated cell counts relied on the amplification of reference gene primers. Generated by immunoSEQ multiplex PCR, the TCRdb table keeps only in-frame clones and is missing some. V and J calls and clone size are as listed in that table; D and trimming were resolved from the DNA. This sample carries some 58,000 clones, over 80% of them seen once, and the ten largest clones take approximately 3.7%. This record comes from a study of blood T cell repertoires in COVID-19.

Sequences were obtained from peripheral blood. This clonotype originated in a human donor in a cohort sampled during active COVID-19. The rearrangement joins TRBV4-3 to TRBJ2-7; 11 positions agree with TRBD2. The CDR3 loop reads CASSLGLADYEQYF. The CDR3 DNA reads TGCGCCAGCAGCCTGGGACTAGCGGATTACGAGCAGTACTTC.